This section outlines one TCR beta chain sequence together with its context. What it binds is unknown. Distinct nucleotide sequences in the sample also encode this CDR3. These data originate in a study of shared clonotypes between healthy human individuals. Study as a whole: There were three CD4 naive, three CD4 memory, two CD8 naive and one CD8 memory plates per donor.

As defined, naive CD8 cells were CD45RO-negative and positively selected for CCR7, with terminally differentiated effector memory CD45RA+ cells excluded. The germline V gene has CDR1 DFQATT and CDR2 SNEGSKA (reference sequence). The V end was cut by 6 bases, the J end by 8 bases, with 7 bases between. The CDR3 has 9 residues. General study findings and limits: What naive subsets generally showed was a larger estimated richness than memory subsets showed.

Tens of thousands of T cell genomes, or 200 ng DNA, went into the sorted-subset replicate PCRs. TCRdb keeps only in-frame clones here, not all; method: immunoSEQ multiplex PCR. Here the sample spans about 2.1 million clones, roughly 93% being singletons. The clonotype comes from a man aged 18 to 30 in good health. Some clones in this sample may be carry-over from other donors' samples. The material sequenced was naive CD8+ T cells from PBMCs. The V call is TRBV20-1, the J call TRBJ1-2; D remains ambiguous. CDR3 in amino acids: CSAPGGYTF. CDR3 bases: TGCAGTGCCCCGGGCGGCTACACCTTC.